This T cell receptor (beta chain) was retrieved from a study of blood T cell repertoires in COVID-19. Study overall: Samples taken during acute and convalescent COVID-19 were collected in the United States, Italy and Spain. T cells, B-cell-depleted T cells, or PBMCs provided the cDNA or gDNA that served as material.

Original processing methods: Amplification with reference gene primers provided the estimates of nucleated cell counts. The assay was immunoSEQ multiplex PCR, and TCRdb's table has in-frame clones only and misses some. That table supplies the V and J calls and clone size; D and trimming were determined from the DNA. This sample has 390,000 or so clones, with roughly 90% found just once. Per the germline V gene, CDR1 is SGHRS and CDR2 is YFSETQ. CDR3 length equals 14 residues. The V and J ends lost 6 bases and 4 bases respectively, with 15 bases between them. The receptor comes from a woman aged 25 to 39 with active or convalescent COVID-19. The sequenced sample consisted of peripheral blood. J is TRBJ2-3 and V is TRBV5-1; D might be TRBD2 (6 bases). In DNA, the CDR3 is TGCGCCAGCATGGGGGGTTGGATTTCAGATACGCAGTATTTT. It encodes CASMGGWISDTQYF.